This T cell receptor beta chain was documented in a study of CD8 T cells in Susac syndrome. It was with random hexamers that 0.5 to 1 ug RNA was reverse transcribed. By means of immunoSEQ multiplex PCR, TCR beta CDR3 spanning 54 Vbeta and 13 Jbeta underwent amplification. One entry per CDR3 protein, called by TCRdb with MiXCR from the immunoSEQ multiplex PCR reads. The table records 110,000 to 150,000 distinct CDR3 sequences, 94% of them present only once. Healthy donors were controls matched for age and sex. Purification of the CD8+ and CD4+ T cells relied on negative isolation, and TEMRA cells underwent FACS enrichment. V gave up 3 bases and J gave up 4 bases; unmatched junction bases: 2. Germline CDR1 and CDR2: SGHNT and YYREEE (reference sequence). This CDR3 is built from 15 residues.

Sequencing input: CD8+ T cells from PBMCs. This chain links TRBV5-4 with TRBJ2-1; TRBD1 agrees at 12 bases. This sequence originates from a human donor in good health. CDR3 sequence: CASSWGQGAYNEQFF. The CDR3 bases are TGTGCCAGCAGCTGGGGACAGGGGGCGTACAATGAGCAGTTCTTC.